The 22 T cell receptor beta chains reported below all come from one sample, sequenced in a study of blood T cells in healthy people across ages. A second about 7 to 11 cycle PCR used barcoded and J-beta primers. TCRdb called the 5' RACE reads again in MiXCR, with one record for every CDR3 protein. The top ten clones hold 20% to 25% of a sample with fewer than 900,000 distinct CDR3 sequences, roughly 45% of them seen once. Sequenced sample: blood. Receptors originate from a woman aged 55-70 years in good health.

This chain uses TRBV7-2 with TRBJ1-2, with D uncertain. This CDR3 spans 17 amino acids. Per the germline V gene, CDR1 is SGHTA and CDR2 is FQGNSA. Deletions cut 5 bases from V and 2 bases from J, with 21 bases between. This CDR3 is CASSVSAGTGRNYGYTF. The CDR3 coding sequence is TGTGCCAGCAGCGTTAGCGCGGGAACGGGCCGCAACTATGGCTACACCTTC.

The rearrangement uses TRBV3-1 and TRBJ1-2; D is unresolved. The V end was cut by 0 bases, the J end by 0 bases, with 8 bases between. The length of the CDR3 is 15 residues. The germline gives CDR1 LGHDT, CDR2 YNNKEL (reference sequence). Here the CDR3 reads CASSQDGAPNYGYTF. The DNA of the CDR3 is TGTGCCAGCAGCCAAGATGGAGCCCCTAACTATGGCTACACCTTC.

The CDR3: CASSQRTGDDYGYTF. The CDR3 coding sequence is TGTGCCAGCAGCCAAAGGACAGGGGATGACTATGGCTACACCTTC. The rearrangement uses TRBV3-1 and TRBJ1-2; 9 bases agree with TRBD1. With V trimmed by 2 bases and J by 3 bases, 4 bases remained unmatched. This CDR3 is 15 amino acids long. Germline V gene lookup returns CDR1 LGHDT and CDR2 YNNKEL (reference sequence).

This clonotype was recorded a few times. The J gene is TRBJ1-2, the V gene TRBV20-1, with D possibly TRBD1 on 6 matching bases. Germline V CDR1 and CDR2: DFQATT, SNEGSKA (reference sequence). V lost 5 bases to trimming and J lost 0 bases, with 10 bases between them. The CDR3 contains 13 residues. The DNA for the CDR3 is TGCAGTGCTTGGACAGCTCCTAACTATGGCTACACCTTC. Amino acid sequence: CSAWTAPNYGYTF.

Of note for this clonotype: At one end the junction does not follow the germline gene, possibly because of a read error. The chain couples TRBV7-2 to TRBJ2-1; TRBD1 matches 10 bases. This CDR3 is 15 amino acids long. Germline-derived CDR1 and CDR2 are SGHTA and FQGNSA. Written as DNA, the CDR3 is TGTGCCGGCAGCCCCTCGACAGGGGGCGAGCGGGCAACGTTCTTC. It is translated as CAGSPSTGGERATFF. The full variable domain, with the rest looked up from reference TRBV7-2 and TRBJ2-1, is GAGVSQSPSNKVTEKGKDVELRCDPISGHTALYWYRQSLGQGLEFLIYFQGNSAPDKSGLPSDRFSAERTGGSVSTLTIQRTQQEDSAVYLCAGSPSTGGERATFFGPGTRLTVL.

Note on this clonotype: A much larger clone differs from this one at a single base, so this may be a read error. This chain links TRBV10-2 with TRBJ2-1, with 12 bases matching TRBD2. Germline-derived CDR1 and CDR2 are WSHSY and SAAADI. The CDR3 loop spans 19 amino acids. CDR3 sequence (DNA): TGCGCCAACAGTCCCACCGACAGGGTCCTAGCGGGAGGGGACAATGAGCAGTTCTTC. Translating gives CANSPTDRVLAGGDNEQFF.

The chain couples TRBV6-1 to TRBJ2-3; 9 bases are a match to TRBD1. From germline, CDR1 is MNHNS and CDR2 SASEGT. The trim removed 8 bases at V and 4 bases at J, leaving 10 bases unmatched. CDR3 length: 15 amino acids. The CDR3 nucleotides are TGTGCCAGCGGCTCGACCGGGACAGGGCCAGATACGCAGTATTTT. It encodes CASGSTGTGPDTQYF.

The chain couples TRBV28 to TRBJ1-4, with TRBD1 matching over 8 bases. The germline V gene encodes CDR1 MDHEN and CDR2 SYDVKM. V lost 6 bases and J lost 7; bases outside the gene matches: 7. The CDR3 runs to 14 residues. CDR3 residues: CASRSGGLIEKLFF. CDR3 DNA sequence: TGTGCCAGCAGATCAGGGGGCCTAATTGAAAAACTGTTTTTT.

V gene TRBV12-3 or TRBV12-4 combines with J gene TRBJ1-6; D may be TRBD1 (5 bases). The germline V and J ends were trimmed by 6 bases and 11 bases, with 14 bases remaining between them. This CDR3 has 13 residues. CDR3 nucleotides: TGTGCCAGCAGGGGCCAGGGCAATGCACCCCTCCACTTT. Encoded protein: CASRGQGNAPLHF.

This clonotype has a handful of counts. This may stem from a read error, because a much larger clone lies one nucleotide away. This rearrangement joins TRBV6-8 to TRBJ2-7; D is uncertain. Germline values: CDR1 MNHGY, CDR2 SAAAGT. CDR3 size: 10 residues. Trimming took 6 bases from V and 3 from J, leaving 3 bases between them. CDR3 bases: TGTGCCAGCAGGGTCTACGAGCAGTACTTC. Its protein product is CASRVYEQYF.

This clonotype came up a few times. This chain connects TRBV10-3 to TRBJ1-5; D gene ambiguous. The CDR3 totals 13 residues. V gave up 10 bases and J gave up 0 bases, with 10 bases separating them. Germline lookup yields CDR1 ENHRY and CDR2 SYGVKD. CDR3 region: CATSVDSNQPQHF. CDR3 coding DNA: TGTGCCACCTCAGTAGATAGCAATCAGCCCCAGCATTTT.

The V and J genes are TRBV20-1 and TRBJ2-4; 7 bases are shared with TRBD1. This CDR3 contains 14 residues. J gave up 8 bases and V 1 base, and 8 bases lay outside the gene matches. The germline gives CDR1 DFQATT, CDR2 SNEGSKA (reference sequence). The CDR3 DNA reads as TGCAGTGCTAGAGTAATGACAGGGTCGGACATTCAGTACTTC. Protein: CSARVMTGSDIQYF.

To note about this clonotype: A much larger clone sits a single nucleotide away, making a read error possible. This CDR3 reads CSVEEGGNEQYF. CDR3 in DNA: TGCAGCGTTGAAGAGGGGGGCAATGAGCAGTACTTC. The genes are TRBV29-1 and TRBJ2-5, with D perhaps TRBD1 or TRBD2 (6 bases each). This CDR3 comprises 12 residues. Germline assignment: CDR1 SQVTM and CDR2 ANQGSEA. Trimming removed 0 bases from V and 11 bases from J, with 13 bases in between.

The chain is built from TRBV10-3 and TRBJ2-7; weak D call: TRBD1 (6 bases). Germline V gene data show CDR1 as ENHRY and CDR2 as SYGVKD. This CDR3 region has 12 residues. Trimming pared 4 bases from V and 3 bases from J, leaving 7 bases between. CDR3 region: CAISGDNYEQYF. CDR3 DNA sequence: TGTGCCATCAGTGGGGACAACTACGAGCAGTACTTC.

The V call is TRBV3-1, the J call TRBJ1-4; 9 bases line up with TRBD1. This CDR3 comprises 17 residues. The junction had 10 bases not matched to a gene; V was cut back by 4 bases and J by 4 bases. The V gene's germline CDR1 is LGHDT and CDR2 YNNKEL (reference sequence). CDR3 nucleotide sequence: TGTGCCAGCAGCCCTGGACAGGGGACGACCTTTAATGAAAAACTGTTTTTT. The encoded protein is CASSPGQGTTFNEKLFF.

V and J are TRBV29-1 and TRBJ1-4, with 7 bases aligning to TRBD1. The CDR3 length is 13 residues. Germline assignment: CDR1 SQVTM and CDR2 ANQGSEA. V gave up 3 bases and J gave up 5 bases; unmatched junction bases: 3. The CDR3 spells CSVERDRNEKLFF. For the CDR3, the DNA is TGCAGCGTTGAGCGGGACAGAAATGAAAAACTGTTTTTT.

The chain uses TRBV12-3 or TRBV12-4 and TRBJ1-2; D remains unclear. The CDR3 length is 14 residues. Trimming took 5 bases from V and 5 from J, leaving 15 bases between them. CDR3: CASSARIGIYGYTF. Here the CDR3 DNA reads TGTGCCAGCAGTGCCCGTATAGGGATATATGGCTACACCTTC.

With respect to this clonotype: Germline is not matched at one junction end, which may reflect a read error. The J gene is TRBJ1-2, the V gene TRBV5-1; 8 bases map to TRBD1. Germline CDR1 is SGHRS and CDR2 is YFSETQ. The CDR3 is 14 residues long. CDR3 loop: CASSSDRANYGYTF. In DNA form, the CDR3 reads TGTGCCAGCAGCTCGGACAGGGCTAACTATGGCTACACCTTC.

The chain couples TRBV7-2 to TRBJ1-4; 11 bases fit TRBD1. J lost 10 bases, V lost 6 bases, and 7 bases had no gene match. This CDR3 is built from 14 residues. Germline V gene data show CDR1 as SGHTA and CDR2 as FQGNSA. The CDR3 spells CASRQGQGGRKLFF. In nucleotides, the CDR3 is TGTGCCAGCAGACAGGGACAGGGGGGGCGAAAACTGTTTTTT.

This clonotype has ten or more counts. The V and J genes are TRBV5-1 and TRBJ2-5; D tentatively reads TRBD1 or TRBD2 (5 bases each). V shed 4 bases and J shed 11 bases, with 21 bases lying between them. CDR3 length: 14 amino acids. Germline CDR1 is SGHRS and CDR2 is YFSETQ. The CDR3 coding sequence is TGCGCCAGCAGCGCCGGGACGTCCCAGTTAGAGCAGTACTTC. This translates into CASSAGTSQLEQYF.

A few counts support this clonotype. This rearrangement joins TRBV7-2 to TRBJ2-7; 10 nucleotides agree with TRBD2. The CDR3 is 15 amino acids. Germline-derived CDR1 and CDR2 are SGHTA and FQGNSA. V gave up 0 bases and J gave up 5 bases; unmatched junction bases: 4. CDR3 DNA sequence: TGTGCCAGCAGCTTAGCAGCTAGCGGGGGCGACGAGCAGTACTTC. It is translated as CASSLAASGGDEQYF.

The sample holds a few counts of this clonotype. The genes are TRBV20-1 and TRBJ2-5; 7 positions agree with TRBD1. CDR1 and CDR2 (germline): DFQATT, SNEGSKA (reference sequence). The CDR3 contains 15 residues. The trim removed 3 bases at V and 5 bases at J, leaving 12 bases unmatched. This CDR3 reads CSASSRTGLRETQYF. The CDR3 DNA reads TGCAGTGCTAGTTCTCGGACAGGCTTACGGGAGACCCAGTACTTC.